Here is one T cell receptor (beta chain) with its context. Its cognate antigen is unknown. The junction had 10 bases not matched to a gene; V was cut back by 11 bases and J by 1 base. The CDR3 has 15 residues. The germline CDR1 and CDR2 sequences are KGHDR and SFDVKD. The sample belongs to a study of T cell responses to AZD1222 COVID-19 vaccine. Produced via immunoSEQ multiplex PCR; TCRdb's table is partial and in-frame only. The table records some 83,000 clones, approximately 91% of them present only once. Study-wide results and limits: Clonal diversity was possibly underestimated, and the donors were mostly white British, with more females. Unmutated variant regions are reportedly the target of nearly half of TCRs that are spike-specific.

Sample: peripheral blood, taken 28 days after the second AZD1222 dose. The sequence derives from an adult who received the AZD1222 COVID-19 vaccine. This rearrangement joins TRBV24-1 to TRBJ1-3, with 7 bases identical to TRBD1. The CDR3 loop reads CAIINRGRSGNTIYF. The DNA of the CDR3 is TGTGCCATCATCAACAGGGGTAGGTCTGGAAACACCATATATTTT.